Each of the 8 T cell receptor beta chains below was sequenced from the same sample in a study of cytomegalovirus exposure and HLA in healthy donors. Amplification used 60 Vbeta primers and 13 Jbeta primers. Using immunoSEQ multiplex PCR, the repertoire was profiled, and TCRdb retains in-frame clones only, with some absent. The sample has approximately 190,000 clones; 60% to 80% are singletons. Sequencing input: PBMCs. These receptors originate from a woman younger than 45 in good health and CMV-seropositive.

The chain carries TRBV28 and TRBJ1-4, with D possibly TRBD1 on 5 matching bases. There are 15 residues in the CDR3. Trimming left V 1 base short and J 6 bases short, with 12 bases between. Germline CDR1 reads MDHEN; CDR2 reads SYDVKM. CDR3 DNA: TGTGCCAGCAGTTTATTTCAGGGCGATTATGAAAAACTGTTTTTT. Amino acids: CASSLFQGDYEKLFF. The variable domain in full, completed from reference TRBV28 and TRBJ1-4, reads DVKVTQSSRYLVKRTGEKVFLECVQDMDHENMFWYRQDPGLGLRLIYFSYDVKMKEKGDIPEGYSVSREKKERFSLILESASTNQTSMYLCASSLFQGDYEKLFFGSGTQLSVL.

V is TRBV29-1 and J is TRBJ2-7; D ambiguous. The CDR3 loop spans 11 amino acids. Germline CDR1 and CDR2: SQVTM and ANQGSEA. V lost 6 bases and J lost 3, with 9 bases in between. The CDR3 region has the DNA TGCAGCGTCTCCCCGGGCTACGAGCAGTACTTC. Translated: CSVSPGYEQYF.

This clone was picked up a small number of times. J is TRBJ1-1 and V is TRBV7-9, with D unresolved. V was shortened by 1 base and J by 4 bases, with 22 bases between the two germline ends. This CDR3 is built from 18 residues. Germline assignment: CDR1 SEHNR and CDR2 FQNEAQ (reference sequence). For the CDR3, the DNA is TGTGCCAGCAGCTTAGGAATTTCGAATCAACTCGCCGGCACTGAAGCTTTCTTT. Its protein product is CASSLGISNQLAGTEAFF.

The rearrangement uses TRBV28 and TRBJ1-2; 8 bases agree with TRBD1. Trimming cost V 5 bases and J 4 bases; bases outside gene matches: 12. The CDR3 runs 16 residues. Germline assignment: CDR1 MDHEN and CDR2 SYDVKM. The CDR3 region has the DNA TGTGCCAGCAGTGTAACCGGACAGGGCTACTCCTATGGCTACACCTTC. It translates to CASSVTGQGYSYGYTF.

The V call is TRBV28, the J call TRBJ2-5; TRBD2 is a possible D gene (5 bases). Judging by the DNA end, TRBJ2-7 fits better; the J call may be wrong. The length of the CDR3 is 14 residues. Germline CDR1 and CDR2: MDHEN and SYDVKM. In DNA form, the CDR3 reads TGTGCCAGCAGTACCCCGAGCGGACCCTACGAGCAGTACTTC. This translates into CASSTPSGPYEQYF.

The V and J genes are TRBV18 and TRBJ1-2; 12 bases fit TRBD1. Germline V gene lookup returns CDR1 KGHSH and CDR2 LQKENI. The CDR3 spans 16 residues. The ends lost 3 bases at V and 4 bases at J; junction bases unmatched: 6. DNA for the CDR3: TGTGCCAGCTCACCTTCCGGGACAGGGGGCGGCTATGGCTACACCTTC. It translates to CASSPSGTGGGYGYTF.

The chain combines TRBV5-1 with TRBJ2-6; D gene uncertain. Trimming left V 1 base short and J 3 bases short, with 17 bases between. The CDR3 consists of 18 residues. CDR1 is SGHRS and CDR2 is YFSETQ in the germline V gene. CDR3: CASSLPLEASGGANVLTF. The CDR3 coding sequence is TGCGCCAGCAGCTTGCCCCTTGAAGCCTCTGGTGGGGCCAACGTCCTGACTTTC.

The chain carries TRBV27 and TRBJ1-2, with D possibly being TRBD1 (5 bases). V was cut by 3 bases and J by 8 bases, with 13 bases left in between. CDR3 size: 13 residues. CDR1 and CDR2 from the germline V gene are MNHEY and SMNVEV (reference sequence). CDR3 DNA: TGTGCCAGCAGTTTTTGGGTAGGGGAAGGCTACACCTTC. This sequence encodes CASSFWVGEGYTF.